This passage covers 4 T cell receptor beta chains from one sample sequenced in a study of cytomegalovirus exposure and HLA in healthy donors. The PCR was carried out with 60 Vbeta primers and 13 Jbeta primers. The data were produced by immunoSEQ multiplex PCR, yet TCRdb's version contains in-frame clones alone and is incomplete. This sample has 120,000 to 150,000 clones, with around 79% found just once. Specimen: PBMCs. These receptors all stem from a woman between 35 and 50 years old in good health and CMV-seropositive.

J is TRBJ2-1 and V is TRBV6-5; possibly TRBD2 for D (6 bases). V was shortened by 1 base and J by 1 base, with 11 bases between the two germline ends. This CDR3 region has 16 residues. Germline CDR1 MNHEY, CDR2 SVGAGI. The CDR3, as DNA: TGTGCCAGCAGTTACTGGGGAGGTAGTTCCTACAATGAGCAGTTCTTC. Protein: CASSYWGGSSYNEQFF.

This chain connects TRBV9 to TRBJ1-1; D gene uncertain. Trimming stripped 2 bases from V and 0 bases from J, with 11 bases between. Germline CDR1 SGDLS, CDR2 YYNGEE. The CDR3 has 15 amino acids. CDR3: CASSVDKGLNTEAFF. The CDR3 nucleotides read TGTGCCAGCAGCGTTGACAAAGGCCTGAACACTGAAGCTTTCTTT.

The V call is TRBV7-7, the J call TRBJ2-1; D possibly corresponds to TRBD1 (5 bases). Trimming cost V 1 base and J 9 bases, with 13 bases left between them. Germline loops: CDR1 SSHAT, CDR2 FNYEAQ (reference sequence). This CDR3 has 14 amino acids. Here the CDR3 DNA reads TGTGCCAGCAGCTTAGTTGAAGGGGCCGGTGAGCAGTTCTTC. Its translation: CASSLVEGAGEQFF.

V gene TRBV7-5 combines with J gene TRBJ2-7; TRBD2, the table's D call, was not compared with the DNA. TRBV7-5 is flagged as a pseudogene. The CDR3 length is 15 residues. CDR3 bases: TGTGTCAGAAGCCTCCAGCCACGTTCGAGGGGGGGGCGGTACTTC. Protein: CVRSLQPRSRGGRYF.